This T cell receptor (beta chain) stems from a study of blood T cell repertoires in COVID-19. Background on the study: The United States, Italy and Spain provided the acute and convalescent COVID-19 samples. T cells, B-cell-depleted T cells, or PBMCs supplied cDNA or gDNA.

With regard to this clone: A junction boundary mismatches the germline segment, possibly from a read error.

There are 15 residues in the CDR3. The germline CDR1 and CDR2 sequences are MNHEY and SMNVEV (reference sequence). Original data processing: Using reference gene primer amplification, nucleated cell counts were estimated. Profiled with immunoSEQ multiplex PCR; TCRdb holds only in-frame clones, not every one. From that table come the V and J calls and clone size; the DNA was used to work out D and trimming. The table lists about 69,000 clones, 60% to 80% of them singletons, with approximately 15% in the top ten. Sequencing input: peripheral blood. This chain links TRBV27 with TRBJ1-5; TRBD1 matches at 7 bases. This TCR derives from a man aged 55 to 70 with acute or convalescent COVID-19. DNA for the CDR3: TGTGCCAGCAGCTCAATAGGGGACAGCAACCAGCCCCAGCATTTT. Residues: CASSSIGDSNQPQHF.